One sample yielded the 28 T cell receptor beta chains listed below, sequenced in a study of OX40 agonist ivuxolimab in advanced cancers. Only in-frame clones appear in the TCRdb table, and some are missing; sequencing was by immunoSEQ multiplex PCR. The sample has about 62,000 clones, 79% seen once. The source was CD4+ or CD8+ T cells sorted from blood, collected in a trial of the OX40 agonist ivuxolimab. The receptor set was obtained from an adult with an advanced solid tumor such as melanoma, head and neck, liver or kidney cancer.

The CDR3 sequence: CASSIGPALGNEQFF. The CDR3, as DNA: TGTGCCAGTAGTATAGGTCCCGCTCTGGGGAATGAGCAGTTCTTC. The chain joins TRBV19 to TRBJ2-1; no clear D gene. CDR1 LNHDA and CDR2 SQIVND come from the germline V gene (reference sequence). V gave up 1 base and J gave up 7 bases, with 14 bases separating them. This CDR3 has 15 residues.

This clone was detected only once. The chain carries TRBV10-3 and TRBJ2-5; 13 bases line up with TRBD2. This CDR3 spans 14 amino acids. Trimming cost V 7 bases and J 5 bases; bases outside gene matches: 4. Germline V gene data show CDR1 as ENHRY and CDR2 as SYGVKD. In DNA, the CDR3 is TGTGCCATCAAAGGACTAGCGGGAGTGGAGACCCAGTACTTC. Protein product: CAIKGLAGVETQYF.

The rearrangement links TRBV11-1 to TRBJ1-1; no definite D call. Trimming stripped 5 bases from V and 3 bases from J, with 13 bases between. Germline values: CDR1 SGHAT, CDR2 FQDESV (reference sequence). This CDR3 is 14 amino acids long. CDR3 bases: TGTGCCAGCAGCGACCGGGCCGGAGACACTGAAGCTTTCTTT. Translation: CASSDRAGDTEAFF.

The chain joins TRBV27 to TRBJ2-1; maybe TRBD1 (5 bases). Trimming removed 3 bases from V and 9 bases from J, with 12 bases in between. Germline lookup yields CDR1 MNHEY and CDR2 SMNVEV (reference sequence). The CDR3 length is 13 residues. In DNA form, the CDR3 reads TGTGCCAGCAGTTTCGCAGGGCCCCCTGAGCAGTTCTTC. Amino acids: CASSFAGPPEQFF.

The CDR3 is CASSFRGPTYEQYF. The CDR3 bases are TGTGCCAGCAGCTTCAGGGGCCCTACCTACGAGCAGTACTTC. The chain is built from TRBV13 and TRBJ2-7, with D possibly being TRBD1 (6 bases). Deletions cut 3 bases from V and 2 bases from J, with 11 bases between. Per the germline V gene, CDR1 is PRHDT and CDR2 is FYEKMQ (reference sequence). This CDR3 has 14 residues.

The chain has TRBV9 and TRBJ2-5; 10 nucleotides agree with TRBD2. V lost 2 bases to trimming and J lost 5 bases; unmatched junction nucleotides: 12. Germline-derived CDR1 and CDR2 are SGDLS and YYNGEE. The CDR3 is 17 residues long. CDR3 nucleotide sequence: TGTGCCAGCAGCGTTCTCCCTGTAGCGGGAGGTACGGAGACCCAGTACTTC. It encodes CASSVLPVAGGTETQYF.

V is TRBV5-1 and J is TRBJ2-5, with a tentative D call TRBD1 (6 bases). Looked up from germline, CDR1 is SGHRS and CDR2 is YFSETQ. The CDR3 covers 14 residues. V was trimmed by 4 bases and J by 4 bases, leaving 14 bases between them. The CDR3 nucleotides are TGCGCCAGCAGCCCCCGGACAGTTCGAGAGACCCAGTACTTC. Amino acids: CASSPRTVRETQYF.

This clone has just a few counts. The chain couples TRBV7-9 to TRBJ2-7; D may correspond to TRBD1 or TRBD2 (5 bases each). The V gene lost 5 bases and the J gene lost 3 bases, with 14 bases spanning the gap. The CDR3 spans 14 residues. CDR1 and CDR2 from the germline V gene are SEHNR and FQNEAQ (reference sequence). The CDR3, as DNA: TGTGCCAGCAGCCCTTTACGTGGGGGCTACGAGCAGTACTTC. As protein: CASSPLRGGYEQYF.

The gene calls are TRBV7-3 and TRBJ2-5; 8 bases are shared with TRBD1. The CDR3 is 13 residues long. CDR1 is SGHTA, CDR2 FQGTGA, per germline. V dropped 2 bases and J dropped 9; count of bases not matched to a gene: 5. The chain's CDR3 is CASSLEQGEAQYF. The CDR3, as DNA: TGTGCCAGCAGCTTAGAACAGGGGGAGGCCCAGTACTTC.

The rearrangement joins TRBV14 to TRBJ1-2; 7 bases are a match to TRBD1. Germline V CDR1 and CDR2: SGHDN, FVKESK. V trimming: 2 bases; J trimming: 3 bases; junction bases outside the gene matches: 3. CDR3 length: 14 amino acids. The CDR3 reads CASSQPGQYYGYTF. The CDR3 DNA reads as TGTGCCAGCAGCCAACCGGGACAGTACTATGGCTACACCTTC.

The gene calls are TRBV9 and TRBJ2-7; a weak D match, TRBD2 (5 bases). CDR3 size: 14 residues. Germline V gene sequence: CDR1 SGDLS, CDR2 YYNGEE. V dropped 4 bases and J dropped 5 bases, with 16 bases sitting between them. CDR3 region: CASSPGMVNNEQYF. In nucleotides, the CDR3 is TGTGCCAGCAGCCCGGGGATGGTAAACAACGAGCAGTACTTC.

The chain couples TRBV5-1 to TRBJ2-2; 7 bases are a match to TRBD2. Germline CDR1 SGHRS, CDR2 YFSETQ. V gave up 2 bases and J gave up 7 bases; unmatched junction bases: 11. This CDR3 is 16 amino acids long. The chain's CDR3 is CASSFRASGTIGELFF. In DNA, the CDR3 is TGCGCCAGCAGCTTCAGGGCGAGCGGGACTATCGGGGAGCTGTTTTTT.

The chain couples TRBV9 to TRBJ2-2; tentative D call: TRBD2 (6 bases). This CDR3 has 18 residues. V was shortened by 0 bases and J by 0 bases, with 15 bases between the two germline ends. Germline CDR1 reads SGDLS; CDR2 reads YYNGEE. CDR3 region: CASSVGFLGGANTGELFF. CDR3 DNA: TGTGCCAGCAGCGTAGGTTTTCTTGGCGGGGCGAACACCGGGGAGCTGTTTTTT. The full variable domain, in which reference TRBV9 and TRBJ2-2 provide the parts outside the CDR3, is DSGVTQTPKHLITATGQRVTLRCSPRSGDLSVYWYQQSLDQGLQFLIQYYNGEERAKGNILERFSAQQFPDLHSELNLSSLELGDSALYFCASSVGFLGGANTGELFFGEGSRLTVL.

The chain is built from TRBV4-1 and TRBJ1-6; TRBD1 is a possible D gene (5 bases). Per germline, CDR1 MGHRA and CDR2 YSYEKL. Between the trimmed V and J ends, which lost 4 bases and 5 bases, there was a span of 12 bases. The CDR3 covers 15 residues. The CDR3 protein is CASSRVLGDNSPLHF. CDR3 nucleotides: TGCGCCAGCAGCCGCGTTCTAGGGGATAATTCACCCCTCCACTTT.

The V call is TRBV5-6, the J call TRBJ2-3; 11 bases map to TRBD2. CDR1 is SGHDT and CDR2 is YYEEEE in the germline V gene. The junction had 8 bases not matched to a gene; V was cut back by 1 base and J by 4 bases. The CDR3 sequence is 17 residues long. CDR3 sequence: CASSLQILAGGADTQYF. CDR3 bases: TGTGCCAGCAGCTTGCAGATCCTAGCGGGGGGCGCAGATACGCAGTATTTT.

The chain has TRBV7-8 and TRBJ2-1, with a weak D call TRBD2 (5 bases). CDR1 SGHVS and CDR2 FQNEAQ come from the germline V gene. This CDR3 contains 13 residues. The V end lost 5 bases, the J end lost 8 bases, and 13 bases lay between the germline ends. CDR3 in amino acids: CASSKDIAHEQFF. CDR3 coding DNA: TGTGCCAGCAGCAAAGATATAGCGCATGAGCAGTTCTTC. Combining the CDR3 with reference TRBV7-8 and TRBJ2-1 gives the whole variable domain GAGVSQSPRYKVAKRGQDVALRCDPISGHVSLFWYQQALGQGPEFLTYFQNEAQLDKSGLPSDRFFAERPEGSVSTLKIQRTQQEDSAVYLCASSKDIAHEQFFGPGTRLTVL.

The chain is built from TRBV19 and TRBJ2-3, with 7 bases identical to TRBD1. Germline CDR1 and CDR2: LNHDA and SQIVND (reference sequence). The V segment lost 2 bases and the J segment 1 base; nucleotides outside the gene matches: 12. The CDR3 length is 18 residues. The CDR3, as DNA: TGTGCCAGTAGTATAATCGTTTTCGGGGACAGACGCACAGATACGCAGTATTTT. Protein product: CASSIIVFGDRRTDTQYF.

The V gene is TRBV7-9, the J gene TRBJ2-3; D is ambiguous. The CDR3 contains 15 residues. Trimming removed 3 bases from V and 4 bases from J, with 14 bases in between. Looked up from germline, CDR1 is SEHNR and CDR2 is FQNEAQ (reference sequence). CDR3 in DNA: TGTGCCAGCAGCTTCTTAAAGGGTACGTCAGATACGCAGTATTTT. It translates to CASSFLKGTSDTQYF.

The chain uses TRBV6-5 and TRBJ2-7; 8 nucleotides align to TRBD2. Trimming took 11 bases from V and 6 from J; bases not matched to a gene: 9. This CDR3 has 12 residues. Per the germline V gene, CDR1 is MNHEY and CDR2 is SVGAGI. The CDR3 DNA is TGTGCCTCCAGCCCCGGGAGGGTCGAGCAGTACTTC. It codes for CASSPGRVEQYF.

This chain joins TRBV5-1 and TRBJ2-3, with D possibly being TRBD1 or TRBD2 (5 bases each). V lost 1 base to trimming and J lost 6 bases, with 9 bases between them. This CDR3 region has 13 residues. Per germline, CDR1 SGHRS and CDR2 YFSETQ. The CDR3 region is CASSLWGSDTQYF. Written as DNA, the CDR3 is TGCGCCAGCAGCTTGTGGGGGTCCGATACGCAGTATTTT.

The V and J genes are TRBV29-1 and TRBJ2-1; possibly TRBD1 or TRBD2 for D (5 bases each). This CDR3 has 12 amino acids. Germline V gene sequence: CDR1 SQVTM, CDR2 ANQGSEA. V lost 4 bases, J lost 4 bases, and 8 bases lay in between. The CDR3 region has the DNA TGCAGCGTTGCTTGGGGGTACAATGAGCAGTTCTTC. Amino acid sequence: CSVAWGYNEQFF.

This chain uses TRBV7-2 with TRBJ2-3; 9 bases are a match to TRBD2. The germline V gene encodes CDR1 SGHTA and CDR2 FQGNSA. J was trimmed by 8 bases and V by 5 bases; bases with no gene match: 14. The CDR3 runs 16 residues. The CDR3 nucleotides are TGTGCCAGCAGCCCTCTCCCGGGACTAGCTGTAGGTACGCAGTATTTT. Translating it yields CASSPLPGLAVGTQYF.

The chain recombines TRBV7-2 with TRBJ2-7; D gene ambiguous. CDR1 and CDR2 from the germline V gene are SGHTA and FQGNSA. The CDR3 is 13 amino acids. Trimming shortened V by 5 bases and J by 2 bases, and 10 bases separated the two germline ends. The CDR3 DNA follows: TGTGCCAGCAGCGATTCCCTTACCTACGAGCAGTACTTC. This gives the protein CASSDSLTYEQYF. The full variable domain, in which reference TRBV7-2 and TRBJ2-7 provide the parts outside the CDR3, is GAGVSQSPSNKVTEKGKDVELRCDPISGHTALYWYRQSLGQGLEFLIYFQGNSAPDKSGLPSDRFSAERTGGSVSTLTIQRTQQEDSAVYLCASSDSLTYEQYFGPGTRLTVT.

The V call is TRBV25-1, the J call TRBJ1-2; TRBD1 matches at 9 bases. CDR3 size: 16 residues. The germline gives CDR1 MGHDK, CDR2 SYGVNS. The V and J ends lost 5 bases and 3 bases, in that order; junction bases with no gene match: 10. This CDR3 is CASSSPGQGFYYGYTF. The CDR3 nucleotides are TGTGCCAGCAGTTCCCCCGGACAGGGGTTTTACTATGGCTACACCTTC.

This clone was found once. The rearrangement uses TRBV6-1 and TRBJ2-7; D remains unclear. V lost 0 bases, J lost 6 bases, and 3 bases lay in between. This CDR3 has 11 amino acids. CDR1 is MNHNS, CDR2 SASEGT, per germline. This CDR3 is CASSEAGEQYF. CDR3 nucleotide sequence: TGTGCCAGCAGTGAAGCGGGCGAGCAGTACTTC.

The rearrangement joins TRBV19 to TRBJ2-7; D is unclear. Looked up from germline, CDR1 is LNHDA and CDR2 is SQIVND (reference sequence). The CDR3 loop spans 14 amino acids. The V end lost 5 bases, the J end lost 0 bases, and 11 bases lay between the germline ends. The CDR3 is CASSLKVLSYEQYF. CDR3 sequence (DNA): TGTGCCAGTAGTTTAAAAGTACTCTCCTACGAGCAGTACTTC.

The V and J genes are TRBV19 and TRBJ2-3; TRBD2 matches 10 bases. Germline values: CDR1 LNHDA, CDR2 SQIVND (reference sequence). V dropped 10 bases and J dropped 4; count of bases not matched to a gene: 14. The CDR3 contains 16 residues. The CDR3 DNA follows: TGTGCCACAAATCAGAGGGGACTAGCGTGGGCAGATACGCAGTATTTT. Amino acids: CATNQRGLAWADTQYF.

The CDR3 loop reads CATADRSMNTEAFF. CDR3 coding DNA: TGTGCCACTGCGGACAGGTCAATGAACACTGAAGCTTTCTTT. The V call is TRBV6-1, the J call TRBJ1-1; TRBD1 matches at 7 bases. Germline assignment: CDR1 MNHNS and CDR2 SASEGT. Trimming took 10 bases from V and 0 from J; bases not matched to a gene: 8. The CDR3 totals 14 residues.